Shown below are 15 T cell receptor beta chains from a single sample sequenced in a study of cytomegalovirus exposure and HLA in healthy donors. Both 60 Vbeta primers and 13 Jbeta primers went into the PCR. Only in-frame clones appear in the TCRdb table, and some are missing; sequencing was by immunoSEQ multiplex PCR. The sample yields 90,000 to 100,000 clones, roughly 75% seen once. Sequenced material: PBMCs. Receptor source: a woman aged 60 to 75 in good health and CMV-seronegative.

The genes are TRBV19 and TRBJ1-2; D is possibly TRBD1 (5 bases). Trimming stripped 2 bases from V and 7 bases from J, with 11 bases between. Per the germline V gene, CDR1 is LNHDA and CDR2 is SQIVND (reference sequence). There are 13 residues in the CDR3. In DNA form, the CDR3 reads TGTGCCAGTAGTATACTCCAGGGTCGTGGCTACACCTTC. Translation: CASSILQGRGYTF.

This CDR3 reads CASSGEDRAFREQFF. CDR3 nucleotide sequence: TGTGCCAGCAGTGGAGAGGACAGGGCATTTAGAGAGCAGTTCTTC. The chain joins TRBV25-1 to TRBJ2-1; 8 bases fit TRBD1. The junction had 12 bases not matched to a gene; V was cut back by 4 bases and J by 10 bases. Germline CDR1 is MGHDK and CDR2 is SYGVNS. The CDR3 totals 15 residues.

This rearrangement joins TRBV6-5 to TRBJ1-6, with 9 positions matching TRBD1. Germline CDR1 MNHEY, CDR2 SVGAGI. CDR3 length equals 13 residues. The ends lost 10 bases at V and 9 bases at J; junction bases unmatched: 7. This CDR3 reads CANEDRGSSPLHF. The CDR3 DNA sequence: TGTGCCAACGAGGACAGGGGAAGTTCACCCCTCCACTTT.

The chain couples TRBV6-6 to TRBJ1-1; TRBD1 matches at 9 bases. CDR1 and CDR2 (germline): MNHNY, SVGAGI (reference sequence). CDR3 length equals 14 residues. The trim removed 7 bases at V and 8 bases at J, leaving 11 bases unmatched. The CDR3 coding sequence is TGTGCCAGCACTTGGGACAGGGTTCACCCCGAAGCTTTCTTT. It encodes CASTWDRVHPEAFF.

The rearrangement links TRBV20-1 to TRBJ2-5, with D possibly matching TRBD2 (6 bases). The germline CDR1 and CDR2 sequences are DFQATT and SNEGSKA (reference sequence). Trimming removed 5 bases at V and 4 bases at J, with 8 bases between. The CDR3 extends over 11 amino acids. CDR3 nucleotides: TGCAGTGCTCACGGGAGAGAGACCCAGTACTTC. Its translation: CSAHGRETQYF.

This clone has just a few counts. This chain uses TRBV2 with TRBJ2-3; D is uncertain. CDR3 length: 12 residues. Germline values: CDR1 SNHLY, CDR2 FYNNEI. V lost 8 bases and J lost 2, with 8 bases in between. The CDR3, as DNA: TGTGCCAGCGAGGCCGACACAGATACGCAGTATTTT. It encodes CASEADTDTQYF.

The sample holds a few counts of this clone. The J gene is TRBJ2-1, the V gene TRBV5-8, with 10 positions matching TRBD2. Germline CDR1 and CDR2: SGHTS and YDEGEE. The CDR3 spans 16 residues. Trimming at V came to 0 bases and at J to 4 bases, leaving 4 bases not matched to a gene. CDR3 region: CASSLETSGIYNEQFF. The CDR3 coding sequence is TGTGCCAGCAGCTTGGAAACTAGCGGGATATACAATGAGCAGTTCTTC.

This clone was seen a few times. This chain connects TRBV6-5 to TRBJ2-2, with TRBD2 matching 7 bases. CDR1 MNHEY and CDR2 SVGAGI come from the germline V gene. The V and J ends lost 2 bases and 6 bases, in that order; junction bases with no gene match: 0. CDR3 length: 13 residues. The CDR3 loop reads CASSYGGAGELFF. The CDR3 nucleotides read TGTGCCAGCAGTTACGGGGGGGCCGGGGAGCTGTTTTTT.

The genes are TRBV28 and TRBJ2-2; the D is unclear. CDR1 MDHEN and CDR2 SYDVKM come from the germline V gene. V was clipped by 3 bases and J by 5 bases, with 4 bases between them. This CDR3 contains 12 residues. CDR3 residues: CASSFFTGELFF. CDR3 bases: TGTGCCAGCAGTTTCTTTACCGGGGAGCTGTTTTTT.

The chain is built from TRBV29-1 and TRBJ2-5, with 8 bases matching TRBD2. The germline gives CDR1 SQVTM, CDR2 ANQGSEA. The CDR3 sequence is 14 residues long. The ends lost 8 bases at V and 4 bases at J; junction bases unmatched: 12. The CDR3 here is CSSSSGSFRETQYF. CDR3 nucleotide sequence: TGCAGCTCCTCGAGCGGGAGCTTCCGAGAGACCCAGTACTTC.

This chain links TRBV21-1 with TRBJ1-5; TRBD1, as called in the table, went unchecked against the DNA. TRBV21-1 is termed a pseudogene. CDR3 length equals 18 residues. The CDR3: CASSKVEGDGQGCQPQHF. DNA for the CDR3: TGTGCCAGCAGCAAAGTAGAGGGGGACGGGCAGGGTTGTCAGCCCCAGCATTTT.

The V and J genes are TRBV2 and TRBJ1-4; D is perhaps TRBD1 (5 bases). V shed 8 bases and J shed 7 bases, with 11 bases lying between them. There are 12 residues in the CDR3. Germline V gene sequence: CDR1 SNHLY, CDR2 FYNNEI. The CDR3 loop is CASQGVTEKLFF. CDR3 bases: TGTGCCAGCCAGGGTGTTACTGAAAAACTGTTTTTT.

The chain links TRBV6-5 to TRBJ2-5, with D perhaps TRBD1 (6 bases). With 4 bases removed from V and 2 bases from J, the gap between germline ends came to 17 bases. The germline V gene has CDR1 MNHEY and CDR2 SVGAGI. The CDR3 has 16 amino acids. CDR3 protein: CASSLLYGTSQETQYF. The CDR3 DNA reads TGTGCCAGCAGTTTACTCTACGGGACATCGCAAGAGACCCAGTACTTC.

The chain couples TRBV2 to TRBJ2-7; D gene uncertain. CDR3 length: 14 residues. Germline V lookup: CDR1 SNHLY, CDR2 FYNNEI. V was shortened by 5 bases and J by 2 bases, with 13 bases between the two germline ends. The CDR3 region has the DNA TGTGCCAGCAGTTTAACGACTGCGGCCTACGAGCAGTACTTC. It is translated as CASSLTTAAYEQYF.

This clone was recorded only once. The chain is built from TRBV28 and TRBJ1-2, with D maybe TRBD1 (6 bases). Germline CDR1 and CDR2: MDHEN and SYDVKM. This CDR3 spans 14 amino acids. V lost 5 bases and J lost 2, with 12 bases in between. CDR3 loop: CASSDPGANYGYTF. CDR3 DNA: TGTGCCAGCAGTGACCCAGGGGCAAACTATGGCTACACCTTC.